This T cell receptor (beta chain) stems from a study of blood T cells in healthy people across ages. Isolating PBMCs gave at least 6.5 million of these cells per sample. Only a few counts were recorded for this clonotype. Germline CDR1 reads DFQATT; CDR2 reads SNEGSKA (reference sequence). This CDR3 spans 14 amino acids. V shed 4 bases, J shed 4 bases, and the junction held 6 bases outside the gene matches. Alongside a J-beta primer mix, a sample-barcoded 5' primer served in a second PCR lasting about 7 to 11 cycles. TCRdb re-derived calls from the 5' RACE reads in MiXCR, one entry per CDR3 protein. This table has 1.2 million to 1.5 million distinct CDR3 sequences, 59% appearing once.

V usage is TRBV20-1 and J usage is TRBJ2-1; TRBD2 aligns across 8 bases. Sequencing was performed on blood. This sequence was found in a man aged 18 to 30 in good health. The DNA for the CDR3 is TGCAGTGCTAAGGGACTAGTAGAATACAATGAGCAGTTCTTC. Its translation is CSAKGLVEYNEQFF.